This entry lists 14 T cell receptor beta chains sequenced from one sample in a study of beta chain features in type 1 diabetes. What was sequenced were expressed TCRB transcripts, since all of the isolated RNA had been reverse transcribed. Some clones are missing from TCRdb's copy, which holds only in-frame ones; the method was immunoSEQ multiplex PCR. The sample includes fewer than 350,000 clones, 8% of them seen just once. The sample consisted of central memory CD4+ T cells from blood. The receptors here all came from a woman younger than 30 in good health.

This chain connects TRBV10-3 to TRBJ2-7; D remains unclear. The V gene lost 0 bases and the J gene lost 6 bases, with 12 bases spanning the gap. CDR3 length equals 14 residues. Germline CDR1 ENHRY, CDR2 SYGVKD. The CDR3 coding sequence is TGTGCCATCAGTGAGTCGATTCAAACTGGCGAGCAGTACTTC. This translates into CAISESIQTGEQYF.

This clone was picked up a small number of times. This chain links TRBV7-8 with TRBJ2-5, with 12 bases matching TRBD2. The V gene end was trimmed by 1 base and the J gene end by 1 base; junction bases not matched to a gene: 4. The CDR3 totals 17 residues. Germline-derived CDR1 and CDR2 are SGHVS and FQNEAQ. The CDR3: CASSLGRLAGAQETQYF. CDR3 DNA sequence: TGTGCCAGCAGCTTAGGCCGACTAGCGGGGGCCCAAGAGACCCAGTACTTC.

The genes are TRBV5-1 and TRBJ1-4; no definite D call. V gave up 1 base and J gave up 4 bases, with 8 bases separating them. Germline V gives CDR1 SGHRS, CDR2 YFSETQ. This CDR3 spans 14 amino acids. In nucleotides, the CDR3 is TGCGCCAGCAGCTTGTCAGGTTATAATGAAAAACTGTTTTTT. Translating gives CASSLSGYNEKLFF.

The CDR3 loop reads CASSLLGTNTEAFF. The CDR3 DNA reads TGTGCCAGCAGCCTATTAGGGACGAACACTGAAGCTTTCTTT. The chain recombines TRBV6-1 with TRBJ1-1; tentatively, D is TRBD1 (5 bases). The germline V gene has CDR1 MNHNS and CDR2 SASEGT. Trimming left V 6 bases short and J 1 base short, with 12 bases between. CDR3 length: 14 residues.

The rearrangement uses TRBV19 and TRBJ2-2; no reliable D call. Germline CDR1 is LNHDA and CDR2 is SQIVND (reference sequence). The CDR3 totals 13 residues. Trimming pared 3 bases from V and 1 base from J, leaving 3 bases between. The CDR3 DNA sequence: TGTGCCAGTAGTATGTGGAACACCGGGGAGCTGTTTTTT. It specifies CASSMWNTGELFF.

This clone was picked up many times. The chain combines TRBV14 with TRBJ1-1; D not certain. Germline loops: CDR1 SGHDN, CDR2 FVKESK. Trimming cost V 3 bases and J 5 bases, with 16 bases left between them. CDR3 length: 15 residues. The CDR3 sequence is CASSQGSKSRTEAFF. DNA of the CDR3: TGTGCCAGCAGCCAGGGAAGTAAGTCAAGGACTGAAGCTTTCTTT.

Regarding this clone: One end of the junction varies from germline; a read error may be responsible. The chain employs TRBV7-2 and TRBJ2-1; TRBD2 matches 7 bases. Germline CDR1 is SGHTA and CDR2 is FQGNSA. CDR3 size: 17 residues. CDR3 protein: CASSQVSGGSLGNEQFF. The CDR3 DNA reads TGCGCCAGCAGCCAAGTTTCTGGCGGGAGTCTCGGCAATGAGCAGTTCTTC.

A few counts support this clone. This chain joins TRBV29-1 and TRBJ2-7, with 11 bases fitting TRBD2. This CDR3 spans 14 amino acids. V shed 3 bases and J 5 bases; nucleotides not matched to a gene: 6. CDR1 and CDR2 from the germline V gene are SQVTM and ANQGSEA. The CDR3 DNA is TGCAGCGTTGATCTAGCGGGAGGTTATCACGAGCAGTACTTC. Translation gives CSVDLAGGYHEQYF.

The V call is TRBV7-9, the J call TRBJ2-5; 11 nucleotides match TRBD2. The CDR3 covers 16 residues. CDR1 is SEHNR and CDR2 is FQNEAQ in the germline V gene (reference sequence). V gave up 4 bases and J gave up 6 bases; unmatched junction bases: 10. DNA for the CDR3: TGTGCCAGCAGCTCACAGACTAGCGGGACGTCGAAGACCCAGTACTTC. It yields the protein CASSSQTSGTSKTQYF.

The chain is built from TRBV6-5 and TRBJ2-5; D not resolved. Trimming pared 3 bases from V and 5 bases from J, leaving 10 bases between. Germline CDR1 is MNHEY and CDR2 is SVGAGI. The CDR3 length is 13 residues. CDR3 amino acids: CASSYSLLETQYF. The CDR3 nucleotides read TGTGCCAGCAGTTATAGCCTTCTGGAGACCCAGTACTTC.

The genes are TRBV7-3 and TRBJ1-2; no definite D call. Trimming took off 0 bases at V and 5 bases at J, with 7 bases between the two ends. The germline V gene encodes CDR1 SGHTA and CDR2 FQGTGA. There are 13 residues in the CDR3. The CDR3 protein is CASSLTSGYGYTF. The CDR3 bases are TGTGCCAGCAGCTTAACATCTGGTTATGGCTACACCTTC.

V usage is TRBV11-2 and J usage is TRBJ2-1; TRBD2 is a possible D gene (6 bases). The V and J ends lost 4 bases and 5 bases respectively, with 15 bases between them. This CDR3 has 15 residues. The germline V gene has CDR1 SGHAT and CDR2 FQNNGV. CDR3 amino acids: CASSSGAGTHNEQFF. The CDR3 DNA follows: TGTGCCAGCAGCTCGGGTGCGGGAACACACAATGAGCAGTTCTTC.

V is TRBV6-6 and J is TRBJ2-1, with D unresolved. With 10 bases removed from V and 0 bases from J, the gap between germline ends came to 16 bases. Germline V lookup: CDR1 MNHNY, CDR2 SVGAGI (reference sequence). This CDR3 is built from 15 residues. In nucleotides, the CDR3 is TGTGCCACCGGCTCCGGACCGAACTCCTACAATGAGCAGTTCTTC. It yields the protein CATGSGPNSYNEQFF.

This clone was seen only a few times. The chain has TRBV19 and TRBJ2-7; the match to TRBD2 covers 11 bases. Trimming at V came to 4 bases and at J to 1 base, leaving 6 bases not matched to a gene. The CDR3 loop spans 16 amino acids. In germline, CDR1 is LNHDA, CDR2 SQIVND (reference sequence). CDR3 sequence: CASSTQLAGASYEQYF. CDR3 DNA: TGTGCCAGTAGTACCCAACTAGCGGGAGCGTCCTACGAGCAGTACTTC. The full variable domain, in which reference TRBV19 and TRBJ2-7 provide the parts outside the CDR3, is DGGITQSPKYLFRKEGQNVTLSCEQNLNHDAMYWYRQDPGQGLRLIYYSQIVNDFQKGDIAEGYSVSREKKESFPLTVTSAQKNPTAFYLCASSTQLAGASYEQYFGPGTRLTVT.